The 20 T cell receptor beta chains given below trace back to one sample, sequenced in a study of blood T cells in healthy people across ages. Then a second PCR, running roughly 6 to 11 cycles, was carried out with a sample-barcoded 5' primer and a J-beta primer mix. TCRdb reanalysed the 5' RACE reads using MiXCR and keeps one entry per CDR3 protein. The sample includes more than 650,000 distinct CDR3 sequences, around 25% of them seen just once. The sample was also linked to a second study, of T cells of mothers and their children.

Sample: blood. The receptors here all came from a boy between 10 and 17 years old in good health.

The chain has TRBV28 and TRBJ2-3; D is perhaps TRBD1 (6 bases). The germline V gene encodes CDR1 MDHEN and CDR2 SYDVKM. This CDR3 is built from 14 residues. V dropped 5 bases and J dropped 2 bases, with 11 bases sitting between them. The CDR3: CASSPRDTTDTQYF. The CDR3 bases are TGTGCCAGCAGTCCTCGGGACACCACAGATACGCAGTATTTT.

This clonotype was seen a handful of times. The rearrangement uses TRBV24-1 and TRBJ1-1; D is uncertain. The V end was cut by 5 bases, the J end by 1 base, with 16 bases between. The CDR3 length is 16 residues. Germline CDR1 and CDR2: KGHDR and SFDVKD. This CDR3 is CATSVWAQRRNTEAFF. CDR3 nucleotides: TGTGCCACCAGTGTCTGGGCCCAAAGGAGGAACACTGAAGCTTTCTTT.

The CDR3 sequence: CSASQSTGNTEAFF. The CDR3 nucleotides are TGCAGTGCTAGCCAATCGACAGGTAACACTGAAGCTTTCTTT. The J gene is TRBJ1-1, the V gene TRBV20-1, with D tentatively TRBD1 (6 bases). Trimming took off 3 bases at V and 2 bases at J, with 13 bases between the two ends. Germline values: CDR1 DFQATT, CDR2 SNEGSKA (reference sequence). The CDR3 loop spans 14 amino acids.

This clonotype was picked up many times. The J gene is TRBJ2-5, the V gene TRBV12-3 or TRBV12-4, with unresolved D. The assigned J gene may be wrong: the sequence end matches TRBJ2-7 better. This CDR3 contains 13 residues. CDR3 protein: CASSLTVPYEQYF. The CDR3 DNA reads TGTGCCAGCAGTTTGACTGTCCCCTACGAGCAGTACTTC.

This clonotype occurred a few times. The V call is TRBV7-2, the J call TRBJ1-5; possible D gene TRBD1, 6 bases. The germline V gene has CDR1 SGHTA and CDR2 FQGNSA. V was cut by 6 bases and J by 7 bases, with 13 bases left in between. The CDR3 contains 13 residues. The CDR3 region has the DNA TGTGCCAGCAGACAAACAGGGTCGCAGCCCCAGCATTTT. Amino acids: CASRQTGSQPQHF.

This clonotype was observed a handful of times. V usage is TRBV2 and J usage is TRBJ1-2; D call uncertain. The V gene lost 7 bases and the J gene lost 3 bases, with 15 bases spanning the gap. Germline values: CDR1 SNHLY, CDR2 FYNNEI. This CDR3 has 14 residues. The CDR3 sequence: CASTSEGLYYGYTF. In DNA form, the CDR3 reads TGTGCCAGCACTTCGGAAGGACTGTACTATGGCTACACCTTC.

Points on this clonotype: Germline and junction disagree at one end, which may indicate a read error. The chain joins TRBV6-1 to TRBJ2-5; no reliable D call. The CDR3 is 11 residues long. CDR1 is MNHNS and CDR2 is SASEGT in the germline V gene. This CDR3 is CAISDHETQYF. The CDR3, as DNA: TGTGCCATCAGTGACCACGAGACCCAGTACTTC.

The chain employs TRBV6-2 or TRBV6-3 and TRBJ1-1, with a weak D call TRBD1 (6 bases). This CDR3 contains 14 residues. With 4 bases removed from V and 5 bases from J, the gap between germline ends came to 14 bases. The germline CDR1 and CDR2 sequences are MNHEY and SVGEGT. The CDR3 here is CASSSLGGATEAFF. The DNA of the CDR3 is TGTGCCAGCAGTTCCCTAGGGGGGGCAACTGAAGCTTTCTTT.

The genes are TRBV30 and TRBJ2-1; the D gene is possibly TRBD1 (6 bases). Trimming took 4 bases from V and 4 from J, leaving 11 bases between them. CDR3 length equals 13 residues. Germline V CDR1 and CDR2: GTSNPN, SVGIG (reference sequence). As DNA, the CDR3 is TGTGCCTGGAAGGCAGGGGAATACAATGAGCAGTTCTTC. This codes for CAWKAGEYNEQFF.

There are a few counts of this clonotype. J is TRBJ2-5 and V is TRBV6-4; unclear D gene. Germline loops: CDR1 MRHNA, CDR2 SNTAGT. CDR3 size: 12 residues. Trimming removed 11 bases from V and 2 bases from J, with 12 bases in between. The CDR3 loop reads CAGFGRQETQYF. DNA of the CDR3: TGTGCCGGCTTCGGTAGACAAGAGACCCAGTACTTC.

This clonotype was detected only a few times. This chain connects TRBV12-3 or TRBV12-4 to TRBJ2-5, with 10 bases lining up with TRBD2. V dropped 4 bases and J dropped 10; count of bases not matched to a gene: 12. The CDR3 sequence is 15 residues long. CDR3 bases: TGTGCCAGCAGTTCCGGGACTAGCGACGGATGGGACCAGTACTTC. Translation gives CASSSGTSDGWDQYF.

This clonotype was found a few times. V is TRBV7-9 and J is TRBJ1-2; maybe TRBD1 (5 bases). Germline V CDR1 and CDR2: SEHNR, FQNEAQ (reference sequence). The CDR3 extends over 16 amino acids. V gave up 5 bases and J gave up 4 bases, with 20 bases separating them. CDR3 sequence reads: CASSAMRTRGGYGYTF. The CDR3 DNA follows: TGTGCCAGCAGCGCAATGCGGACACGGGGCGGCTATGGCTACACCTTC.

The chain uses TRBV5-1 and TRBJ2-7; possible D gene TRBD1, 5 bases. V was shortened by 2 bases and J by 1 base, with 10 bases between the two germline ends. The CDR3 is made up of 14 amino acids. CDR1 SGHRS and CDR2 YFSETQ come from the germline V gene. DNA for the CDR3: TGCGCCAGCAGCTTTGTGGACACTTCCTACGAGCAGTACTTC. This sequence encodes CASSFVDTSYEQYF. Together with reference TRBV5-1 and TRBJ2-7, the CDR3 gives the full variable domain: KAGVTQTPRYLIKTRGQQVTLSCSPISGHRSVSWYQQTPGQGLQFLFEYFSETQRNKGNFPGRFSGRQFSNSRSEMNVSTLELGDSALYLCASSFVDTSYEQYFGPGTRLTVT.

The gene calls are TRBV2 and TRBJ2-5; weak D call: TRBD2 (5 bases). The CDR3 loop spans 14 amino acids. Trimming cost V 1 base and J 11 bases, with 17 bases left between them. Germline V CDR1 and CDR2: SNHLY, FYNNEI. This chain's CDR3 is CASSEEGRGYKQYF. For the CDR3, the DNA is TGTGCCAGCAGTGAAGAAGGAAGAGGGTACAAGCAGTACTTC. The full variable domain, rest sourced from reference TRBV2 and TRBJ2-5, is EPEVTQTPSHQVTQMGQEVILRCVPISNHLYFYWYRQILGQKVEFLVSFYNNEISEKSEIFDDQFSVERPDGSNFTLKIRSTKLEDSAMYFCASSEEGRGYKQYFGPGTRLLVL.

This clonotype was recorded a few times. CDR3 coding DNA: TGTGCCAGCAGTAAACCGGGACAGGGGGCGTTGCGGTCACCCCTCCACTTT. Translation gives CASSKPGQGALRSPLHF. The genes are TRBV28 and TRBJ1-6, with TRBD1 identical over 12 bases. The CDR3 has 17 amino acids. Germline CDR1 is MDHEN and CDR2 is SYDVKM. J was trimmed by 10 bases and V by 5 bases; bases with no gene match: 12.

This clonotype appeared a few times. CDR3 sequence reads: CASSPRTSNNEKLFF. The CDR3 bases are TGTGCCAGCTCACCTAGGACTTCAAATAATGAAAAACTGTTTTTT. The genes are TRBV18 and TRBJ1-4; D is ambiguous. Germline lookup yields CDR1 KGHSH and CDR2 LQKENI. V was trimmed by 3 bases and J by 4 bases, leaving 12 bases between them. The CDR3 is 15 amino acids.

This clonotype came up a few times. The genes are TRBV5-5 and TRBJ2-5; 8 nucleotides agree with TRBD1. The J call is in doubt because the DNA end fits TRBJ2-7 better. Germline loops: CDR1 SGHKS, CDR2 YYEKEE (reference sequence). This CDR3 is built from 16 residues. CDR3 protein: CASSPRTGQGSNEQYF. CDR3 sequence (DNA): TGTGCCAGCAGCCCACGGACAGGGCAGGGTAGCAACGAGCAGTACTTC.

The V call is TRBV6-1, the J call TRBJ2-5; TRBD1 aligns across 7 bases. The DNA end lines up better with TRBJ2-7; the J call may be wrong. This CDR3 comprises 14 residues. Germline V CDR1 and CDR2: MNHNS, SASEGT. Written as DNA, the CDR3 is TGTGCCAGCAGGCTAGGCAAACAGGGGTACGAGCAGTACTTC. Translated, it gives CASRLGKQGYEQYF.

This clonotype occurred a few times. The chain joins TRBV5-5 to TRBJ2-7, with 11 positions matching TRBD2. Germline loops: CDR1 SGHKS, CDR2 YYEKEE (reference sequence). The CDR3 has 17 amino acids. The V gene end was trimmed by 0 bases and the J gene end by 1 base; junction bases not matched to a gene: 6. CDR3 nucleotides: TGTGCCAGCAGCTTGGCCGTGACTAGCGGGGCGTCCTACGAGCAGTACTTC. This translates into CASSLAVTSGASYEQYF. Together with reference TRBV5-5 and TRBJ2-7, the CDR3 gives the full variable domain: DAGVTQSPTHLIKTRGQQVTLRCSPISGHKSVSWYQQVLGQGPQFIFQYYEKEERGRGNFPDRFSARQFPNYSSELNVNALLLGDSALYLCASSLAVTSGASYEQYFGPGTRLTVT.

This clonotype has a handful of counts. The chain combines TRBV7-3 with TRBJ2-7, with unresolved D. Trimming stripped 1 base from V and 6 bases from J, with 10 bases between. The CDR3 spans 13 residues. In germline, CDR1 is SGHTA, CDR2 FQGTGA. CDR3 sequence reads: CASSLNPRSEQYF. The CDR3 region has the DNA TGTGCCAGCAGCTTAAACCCCCGAAGCGAGCAGTACTTC.